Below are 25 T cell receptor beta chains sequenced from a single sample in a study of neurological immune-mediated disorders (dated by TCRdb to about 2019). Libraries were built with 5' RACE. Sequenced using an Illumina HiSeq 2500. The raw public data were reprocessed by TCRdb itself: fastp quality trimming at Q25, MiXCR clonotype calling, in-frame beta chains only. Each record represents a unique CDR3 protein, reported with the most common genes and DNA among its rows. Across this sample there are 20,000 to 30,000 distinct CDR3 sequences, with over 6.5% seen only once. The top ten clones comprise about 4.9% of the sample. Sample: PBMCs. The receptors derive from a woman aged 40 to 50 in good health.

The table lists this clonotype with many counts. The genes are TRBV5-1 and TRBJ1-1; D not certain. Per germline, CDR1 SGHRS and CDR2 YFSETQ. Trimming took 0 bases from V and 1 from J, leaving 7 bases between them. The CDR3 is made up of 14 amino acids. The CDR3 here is CASSLAGRNTEAFF. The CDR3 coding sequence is TGCGCCAGCAGCTTGGCTGGCAGGAACACTGAAGCTTTCTTT.

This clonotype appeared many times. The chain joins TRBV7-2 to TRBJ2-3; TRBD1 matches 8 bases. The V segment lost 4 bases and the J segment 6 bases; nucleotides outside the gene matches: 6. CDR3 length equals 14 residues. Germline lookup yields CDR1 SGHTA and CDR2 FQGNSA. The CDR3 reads CASSSQGASDTQYF. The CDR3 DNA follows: TGTGCCAGCAGCTCCCAGGGGGCATCCGATACGCAGTATTTT.

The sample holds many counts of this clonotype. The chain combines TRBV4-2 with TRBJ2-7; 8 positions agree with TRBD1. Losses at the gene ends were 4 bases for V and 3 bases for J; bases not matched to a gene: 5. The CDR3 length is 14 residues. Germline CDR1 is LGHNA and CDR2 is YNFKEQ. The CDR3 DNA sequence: TGTGCCAGCAGCCCTCAGGGGGCTGTCTACGAGCAGTACTTC. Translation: CASSPQGAVYEQYF.

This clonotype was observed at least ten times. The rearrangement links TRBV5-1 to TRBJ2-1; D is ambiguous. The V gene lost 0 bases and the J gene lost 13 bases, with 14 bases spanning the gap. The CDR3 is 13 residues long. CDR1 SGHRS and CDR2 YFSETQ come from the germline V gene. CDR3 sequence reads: CASSLAEEALQFF. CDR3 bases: TGCGCCAGCAGCTTGGCAGAGGAAGCTCTTCAGTTCTTC. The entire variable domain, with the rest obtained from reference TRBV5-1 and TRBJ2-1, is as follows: KAGVTQTPRYLIKTRGQQVTLSCSPISGHRSVSWYQQTPGQGLQFLFEYFSETQRNKGNFPGRFSGRQFSNSRSEMNVSTLELGDSALYLCASSLAEEALQFFGPGTRLTVL.

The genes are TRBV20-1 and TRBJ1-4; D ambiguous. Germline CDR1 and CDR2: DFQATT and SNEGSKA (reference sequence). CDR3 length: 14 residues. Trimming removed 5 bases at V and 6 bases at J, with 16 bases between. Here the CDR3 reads CSAPRSSTDEKLFF. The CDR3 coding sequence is TGCAGTGCTCCGAGAAGTTCTACTGATGAAAAACTGTTTTTT.

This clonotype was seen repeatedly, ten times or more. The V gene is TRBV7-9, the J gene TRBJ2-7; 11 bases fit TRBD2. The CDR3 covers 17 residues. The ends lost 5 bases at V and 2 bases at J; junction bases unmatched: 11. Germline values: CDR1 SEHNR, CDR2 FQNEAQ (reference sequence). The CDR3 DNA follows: TGTGCCAGCAGCGTTCCCGGGACTAGCGGTTCGGCCTACGAGCAGTACTTC. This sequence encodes CASSVPGTSGSAYEQYF. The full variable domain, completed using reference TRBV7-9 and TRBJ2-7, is DTGVSQNPRHKITKRGQNVTFRCDPISEHNRLYWYRQTLGQGPEFLTYFQNEAQLEKSRLLSDRFSAERPKGSFSTLEIQRTEQGDSAMYLCASSVPGTSGSAYEQYFGPGTRLTVT.

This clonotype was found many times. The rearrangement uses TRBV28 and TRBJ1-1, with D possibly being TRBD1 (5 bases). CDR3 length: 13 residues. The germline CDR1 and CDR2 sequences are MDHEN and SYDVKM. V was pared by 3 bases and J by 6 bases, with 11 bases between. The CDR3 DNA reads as TGTGCCAGCAGTTTCATGAGGGGTGCTGAAGCTTTCTTT. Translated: CASSFMRGAEAFF.

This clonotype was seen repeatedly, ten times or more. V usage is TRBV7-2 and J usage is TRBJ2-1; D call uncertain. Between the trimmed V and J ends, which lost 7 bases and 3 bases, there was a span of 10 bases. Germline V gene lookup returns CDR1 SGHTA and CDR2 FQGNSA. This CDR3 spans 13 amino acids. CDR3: CASTLGYYNEQFF. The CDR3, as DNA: TGTGCCAGCACTCTTGGGTACTACAATGAGCAGTTCTTC.

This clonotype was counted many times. Written as DNA, the CDR3 is TGCAGTGCTTCCCCCCGGGAGGCCGACTACGAGCAGTACTTC. It translates to CSASPREADYEQYF. This chain uses TRBV20-1 with TRBJ2-7; 7 bases are a match to TRBD2. The V gene end was trimmed by 5 bases and the J gene end by 3 bases; junction bases not matched to a gene: 10. CDR1 is DFQATT, CDR2 SNEGSKA, per germline (reference sequence). This CDR3 spans 14 amino acids.

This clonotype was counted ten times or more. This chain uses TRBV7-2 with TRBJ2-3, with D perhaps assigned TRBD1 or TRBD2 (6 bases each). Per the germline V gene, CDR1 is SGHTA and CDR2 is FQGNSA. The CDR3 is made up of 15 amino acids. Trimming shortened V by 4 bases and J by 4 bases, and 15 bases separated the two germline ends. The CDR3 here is CASSSKGGGADTQYF. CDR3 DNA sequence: TGTGCCAGCAGCTCTAAGGGGGGAGGAGCAGATACGCAGTATTTT.

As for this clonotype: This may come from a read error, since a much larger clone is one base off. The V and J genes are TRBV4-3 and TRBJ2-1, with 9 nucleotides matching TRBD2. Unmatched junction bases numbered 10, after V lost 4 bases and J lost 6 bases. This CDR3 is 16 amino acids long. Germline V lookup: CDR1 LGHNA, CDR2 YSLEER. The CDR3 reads CASSPSVAGVGNEQFF. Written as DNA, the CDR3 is TGCGCCAGCAGCCCTAGCGTAGCGGGAGTTGGCAATGAGCAGTTCTTC.

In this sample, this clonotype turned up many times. CDR3 in amino acids: CASSLRVFRGANYGYTF. In DNA, the CDR3 is TGTGCCAGCAGTTTAAGAGTATTCCGGGGGGCGAACTATGGCTACACCTTC. The chain has TRBV27 and TRBJ1-2, with a weak D call TRBD1 (6 bases). This CDR3 has 17 amino acids. Trimming stripped 2 bases from V and 2 bases from J, with 18 bases between. CDR1 and CDR2 from the germline V gene are MNHEY and SMNVEV (reference sequence).

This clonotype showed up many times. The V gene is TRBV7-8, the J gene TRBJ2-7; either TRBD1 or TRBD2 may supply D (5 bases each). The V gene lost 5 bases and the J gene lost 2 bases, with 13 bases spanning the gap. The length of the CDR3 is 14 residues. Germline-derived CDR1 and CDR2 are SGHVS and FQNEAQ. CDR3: CASSPRGVTYEQYF. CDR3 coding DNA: TGTGCCAGCAGCCCGAGGGGCGTCACCTACGAGCAGTACTTC. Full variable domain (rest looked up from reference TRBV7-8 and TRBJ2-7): GAGVSQSPRYKVAKRGQDVALRCDPISGHVSLFWYQQALGQGPEFLTYFQNEAQLDKSGLPSDRFFAERPEGSVSTLKIQRTQQEDSAVYLCASSPRGVTYEQYFGPGTRLTVT.

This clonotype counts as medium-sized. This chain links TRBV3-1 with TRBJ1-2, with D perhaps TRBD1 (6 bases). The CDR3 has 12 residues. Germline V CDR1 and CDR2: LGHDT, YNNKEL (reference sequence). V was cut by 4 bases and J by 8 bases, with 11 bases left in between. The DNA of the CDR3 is TGTGCCAGCAGCCCGCAGGGACACGGCTACACCTTC. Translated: CASSPQGHGYTF.

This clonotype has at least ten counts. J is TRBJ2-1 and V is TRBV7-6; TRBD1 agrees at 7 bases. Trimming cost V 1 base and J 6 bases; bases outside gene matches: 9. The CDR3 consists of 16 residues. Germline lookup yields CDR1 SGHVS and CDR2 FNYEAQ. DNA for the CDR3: TGTGCCAGCAGCTTAGGTAGTCCAGGGGGTGGCAATGAGCAGTTCTTC. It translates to CASSLGSPGGGNEQFF.

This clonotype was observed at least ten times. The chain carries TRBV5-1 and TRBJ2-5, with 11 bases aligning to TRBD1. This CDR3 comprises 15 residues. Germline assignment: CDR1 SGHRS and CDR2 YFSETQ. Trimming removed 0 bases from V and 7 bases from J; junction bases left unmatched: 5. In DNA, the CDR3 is TGCGCCAGCAGCTTGGAGGACAGGGGGCAGACGACCCAGTACTTC. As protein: CASSLEDRGQTTQYF.

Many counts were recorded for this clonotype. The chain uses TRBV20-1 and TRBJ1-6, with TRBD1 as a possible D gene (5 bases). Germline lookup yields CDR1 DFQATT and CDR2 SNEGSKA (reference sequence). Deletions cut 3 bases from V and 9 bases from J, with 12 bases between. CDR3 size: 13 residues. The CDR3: CSASAGSRSPLHF. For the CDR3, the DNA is TGCAGTGCTAGTGCAGGGAGCCGTTCACCCCTCCACTTT.

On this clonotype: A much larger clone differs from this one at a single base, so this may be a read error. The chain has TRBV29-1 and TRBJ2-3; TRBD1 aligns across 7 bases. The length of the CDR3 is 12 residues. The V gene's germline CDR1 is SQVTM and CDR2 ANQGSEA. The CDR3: CAGTQGVDTQYF. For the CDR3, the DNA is TGCGCGGGTACCCAGGGGGTAGATACGCAGTATTTT.

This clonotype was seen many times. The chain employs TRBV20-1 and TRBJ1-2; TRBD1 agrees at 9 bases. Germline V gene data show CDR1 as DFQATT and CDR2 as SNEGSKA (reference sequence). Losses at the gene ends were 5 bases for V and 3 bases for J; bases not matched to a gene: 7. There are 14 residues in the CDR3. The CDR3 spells CSALRRDRDYGYTF. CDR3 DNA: TGCAGTGCTTTACGCCGGGACAGGGACTATGGCTACACCTTC.

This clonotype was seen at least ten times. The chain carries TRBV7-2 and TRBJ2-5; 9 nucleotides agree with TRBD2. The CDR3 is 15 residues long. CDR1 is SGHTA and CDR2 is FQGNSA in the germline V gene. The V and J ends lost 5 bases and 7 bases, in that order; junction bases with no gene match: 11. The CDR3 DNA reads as TGTGCCAGCAGCCCCGGTAGCGGGAGAATTGTGACCCAGTACTTC. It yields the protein CASSPGSGRIVTQYF.

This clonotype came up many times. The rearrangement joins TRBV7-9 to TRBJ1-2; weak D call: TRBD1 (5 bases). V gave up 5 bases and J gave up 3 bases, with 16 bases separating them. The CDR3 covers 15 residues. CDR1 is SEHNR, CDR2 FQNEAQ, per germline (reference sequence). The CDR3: CASSPRPDTYYGYTF. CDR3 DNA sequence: TGTGCCAGCAGCCCCCGGCCGGACACTTACTATGGCTACACCTTC.

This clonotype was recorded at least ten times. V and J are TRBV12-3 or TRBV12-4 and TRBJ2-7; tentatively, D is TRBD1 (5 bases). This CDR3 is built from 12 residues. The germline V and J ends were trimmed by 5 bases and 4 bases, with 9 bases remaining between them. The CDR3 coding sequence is TGTGCCAGCAGTGCCCACAGGTACGAGCAGTACTTC. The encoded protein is CASSAHRYEQYF.

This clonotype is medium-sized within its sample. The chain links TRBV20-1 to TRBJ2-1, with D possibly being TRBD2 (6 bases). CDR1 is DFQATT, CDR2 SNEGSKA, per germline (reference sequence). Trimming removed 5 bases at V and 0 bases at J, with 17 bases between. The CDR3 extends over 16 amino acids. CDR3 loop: CSARDAGGPSYNEQFF. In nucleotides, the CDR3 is TGCAGTGCTCGTGATGCTGGAGGGCCCTCCTACAATGAGCAGTTCTTC.

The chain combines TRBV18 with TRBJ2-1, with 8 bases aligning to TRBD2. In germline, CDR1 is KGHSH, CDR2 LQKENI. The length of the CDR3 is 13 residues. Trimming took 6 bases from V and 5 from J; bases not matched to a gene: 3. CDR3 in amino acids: CASSSGIDNEQFF. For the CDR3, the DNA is TGTGCCAGCTCTAGCGGGATAGACAATGAGCAGTTCTTC.

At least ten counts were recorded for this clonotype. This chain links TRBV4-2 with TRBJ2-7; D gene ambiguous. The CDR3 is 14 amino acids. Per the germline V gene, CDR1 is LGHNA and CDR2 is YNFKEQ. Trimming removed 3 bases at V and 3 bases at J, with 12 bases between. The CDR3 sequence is CASSQPGQLYEQYF. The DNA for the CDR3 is TGTGCCAGCAGCCAGCCGGGCCAACTCTACGAGCAGTACTTC.